This T cell receptor beta chain was identified during a study of blood T cells in healthy people across ages (dated by TCRdb to the mid-2010s). Regarding the research as a whole: In model experiments, roughly one uniquely barcoded TCR beta cDNA molecule per two T cells was captured by template switching. To track age-related changes in TCR beta repertoire diversity, the study relied on deep sequencing normalized with unique cDNA molecular identifiers. Donors were grouped into four age groups: young (average 16 years), middle-aged (around 39), aged (approximately 58) and long-lived (approximately 75). To avoid experimental bias, donors of different ages were spread randomly across the sequencing lanes. Using the same blood draw, the study looked at two additional independent replicas of 1 million unique cDNA reads for two donors, one aged 18 to 30 and the other aged 80 or older.

Libraries were built with 5' RACE. A second PCR of roughly 6 to 11 cycles was performed with a sample-barcoded 5' primer and a J-beta primer mix. Each TCR beta cDNA molecule received a unique molecular identifier from a template-switch 5' adaptor carrying 12 random nucleotides. Each sample yielded at least 3 million CDR3-containing paired-end reads. All of the RNA was converted into first-strand cDNA using the Mint cDNA synthesis kit, with a TRBC-specific oligonucleotide serving as the primer. After uracil-DNA glycosylase treatment, a first 18-cycle PCR used universal primers M1SS and BC2_uni_R on all cDNA. Processing in the source paper ran as follows. For normalization, 1 million high-quality reads were randomly selected from each sample, with every read carrying a distinct molecular identifier. Instead of being binned into consensus sequences, reads with shared molecular identifiers were discarded. MiTCR, with a Q25 quality threshold and the strictest error-elimination algorithm, was used for CDR3 identification, clonotype clustering and error correction. A nonparametric unseen species model with Euler transformation was used to estimate a lower bound on total TCR beta diversity. TCRdb reprocessed the public reads (quality trimming at Q25 with fastp, clone calling with MiXCR) and kept in-frame beta chains. When rows share a CDR3 protein, they turn into one entry using the most common DNA and genes. The V and J calls reflect TCRdb's pipeline rather than the authors' work. In all, the sample holds 1.5 million to 2 million distinct CDR3 sequences, and roughly two fifths of those were seen once. The top ten constitute 23% of the sample.

This clonotype was detected a few times. It has no known antigen specificity. No base quality values were provided; no much bigger clone lies one nucleotide off. General study outcomes and caveats: As age increased, observed TCR beta diversity per million T cells dropped in a roughly linear way, and a significant reduction was already evident by age approximately 40. Compared with the aged group, the long-lived group had more naive CD4+ T cells, fewer expanded clones and increased TCR diversity, suggesting age selection. Estimates of total diversity from one million sequenced T cells were regarded as lower bounds and underestimates. Because profiling used bulk unsorted PBMCs, naive and antigen-experienced compartments could not be compared conclusively. Donor CMV infection status was unknown, potentially confounding age-related changes in expanded clonotypes. There was a strong correlation between observed TCR beta diversity and the percentage of naive T cells measured by flow cytometry.

Donors were 39 systemically healthy Caucasian individuals from Russia aged roughly 6 to 90 years. Around 10 milliliters of peripheral blood were drawn from each donor into EDTA-treated Vacutainer tubes. Ficoll-Paque density-gradient centrifugation was used to isolate PBMCs, with at least 6.5 million per sample. Total RNA, at least 6 micrograms per sample, was extracted from PBMCs with Trizol reagent. Naive CD45RAhigh/CD27high T cell percentages were measured by flow cytometry on a PBMC aliquot from every donor. From its cysteine to its phenylalanine, the CDR3 spans 15 amino acids. Only the CDR3 region is kept as DNA, spanning 45 bases read in frame from base 1. Reading the germline V gene (reference sequence) gives CDR1 LGHDT and CDR2 YNNKEL. For this chain, trimming is 6 bases at the V end and 5 bases at the J end, and the number of junction bases without a gene match is 12.

The sample was blood. This TCR derives from a human donor in good health. The sequence links TRBV3-1 to TRBJ2-5; 7 central nucleotides agree with TRBD2. The CDR3 has the sequence CASSPPRAGEETQYF. The sequenced DNA: TGTGCCAGCAGTCCTCCGCGGGCGGGGGAGGAGACCCAGTACTTC.